A single TCR beta chain is shown here with its context. Other DNA sequences of this sample code for an identical CDR3. Here immunoSEQ multiplex PCR was the method, and the copy in TCRdb shows in-frame clones only, minus some. This table has 2,500,000 or so clones, 93% appearing once. The data originate from a study of shared clonotypes between healthy human individuals. After removal of 5 bases from V and 4 bases from J, the junction contained 2 bases not matched to a gene. Germline CDR1 MDHEN, CDR2 SYDVKM. The CDR3 runs to 15 residues. The sample consisted of naive CD4+ T cells from PBMCs. Subset in this sample: CD45RA+ positively selected. The clonotype comes from a man aged 18 to 35 in good health. Some clones in this sample may be carry-over from other donors' samples. The chain couples TRBV28 to TRBJ2-7, with 16 nucleotides matching TRBD2. The CDR3 loop is CASSPGLAGGYEQYF. In DNA, the CDR3 is TGTGCCAGCAGTCCGGGACTAGCGGGAGGGTACGAGCAGTACTTC.